Listed here is a single T cell receptor (beta chain). Profiling relied on immunoSEQ multiplex PCR, and the TCRdb table lists in-frame clones only, not all of them. The data hold 95,000 to 100,000 clones, with more than 85% observed a single time. This record belongs to a study of T cell changes during pregnancy in multiple sclerosis. Trimming took 5 bases from V and 7 from J; bases not matched to a gene: 7. Germline V gene data show CDR1 as MGHDK and CDR2 as SYGVNS. The CDR3 has 14 residues. The sequence was obtained from a female donor with multiple sclerosis, enrolled in a pregnancy study. The chain links TRBV25-1 to TRBJ1-4, with 7 bases lining up with TRBD1. The sample in question was peripheral blood, obtained in the second trimester of pregnancy. CDR3: CASSTTGLGEKLFF. CDR3 DNA: TGTGCCAGCAGTACGACAGGGCTGGGTGAAAAACTGTTTTTT.